Below, 20 T cell receptor beta chains from the same sample are listed, as sequenced in a study of tumor and adjacent non-tumor tissue in lung cancer. The library came from three nested PCR rounds adapted from ARM-PCR protocols. TCRdb recomputed calls from the multiplex PCR reads with MiXCR, one row per CDR3 protein. Of roughly 220,000 distinct CDR3 sequences detected, less than 80% appear once; the ten largest clones hold under 30%. This sample's RNA came from whole unsorted tissue. The sample taken for sequencing was lung tumor tissue. The receptors stem from a man in his fifties or sixties with non-small cell lung cancer.

This clonotype turned up a few times. A much larger clone is a single base away; this may be a read error. CDR3 loop: CASMGSILGCGEQYF. The DNA of the CDR3 is TGTGCCAGCATGGGGTCAATTCTGGGGTGCGGCGAGCAGTACTTC. This sequence joins TRBV28 and TRBJ2-7, with D hard to call. The CDR3 has 15 residues. The V gene lost 7 bases and the J gene lost 6 bases, with 22 bases spanning the gap. The germline gives CDR1 MDHEN, CDR2 SYDVKM.

This clonotype was found many times. V and J are TRBV20-1 and TRBJ2-5, with D unclear. The germline V gene encodes CDR1 DFQATT and CDR2 SNEGSKA (reference sequence). V lost 7 bases and J lost 2, with 14 bases in between. CDR3 size: 13 residues. DNA for the CDR3: TGCAGTGGATGGGCCTCCACTCAAGAGACCCAGTACTTC. Protein product: CSGWASTQETQYF.

On this clonotype itself: A much larger clone lies one base from this, so it may be a read error. J is TRBJ2-7 and V is TRBV5-6, with TRBD1 identical over 9 bases. CDR3 size: 14 residues. Germline CDR1 SGHDT, CDR2 YYEEEE. In DNA, the CDR3 is TGTGCCAGCAGCTTGACCGGGACAGGGAACGAGGAGTACTTC. Its translation: CASSLTGTGNEEYF.

The chain has TRBV10-3 and TRBJ1-5; possibly TRBD1 for D (5 bases). The CDR3 spans 13 residues. Trimming took 6 bases from V and 5 from J, leaving 11 bases between them. CDR1 and CDR2 from the germline V gene are ENHRY and SYGVKD. This chain's CDR3 is CAISQGFDQPQHF. In DNA, the CDR3 is TGTGCCATCAGCCAGGGCTTCGATCAGCCCCAGCATTTT.

The V and J genes are TRBV6-1 and TRBJ2-7; 10 positions agree with TRBD2. V trimming: 4 bases; J trimming: 4 bases; junction bases outside the gene matches: 10. This CDR3 has 16 amino acids. Germline-derived CDR1 and CDR2 are MNHNS and SASEGT. CDR3 nucleotide sequence: TGTGCCAGCAGTGGAGGAAGAGCTAGCGGGAGATACGAGCAGTACTTC. As protein: CASSGGRASGRYEQYF.

The chain employs TRBV11-3 and TRBJ2-5; 7 nucleotides agree with TRBD1. Germline V lookup: CDR1 SGHNT, CDR2 YENEEA. This CDR3 spans 15 amino acids. V shed 10 bases, J shed 1 base, and the junction held 12 bases outside the gene matches. CDR3 loop: CANGLVTGTQETQYF. The CDR3, as DNA: TGTGCCAACGGCCTGGTGACAGGGACCCAAGAGACCCAGTACTTC.

In its sample, this clonotype was seen many times. The chain has TRBV20-1 and TRBJ1-3; TRBD1 matches at 8 bases. V lost 0 bases, J lost 4 bases, and 8 bases stayed unmatched. Germline assignment: CDR1 DFQATT and CDR2 SNEGSKA (reference sequence). The CDR3 spans 16 residues. In nucleotides, the CDR3 is TGCAGTGCTAGAGACTGGCAGGGGGCTGCCGGAAACACCATATATTTT. Residues: CSARDWQGAAGNTIYF.

Of note for this clonotype: At one boundary the junction diverges from the germline segment, which might be a read error. The chain carries TRBV20-1 and TRBJ2-1; 8 bases agree with TRBD2. The CDR3 is made up of 14 amino acids. Germline-derived CDR1 and CDR2 are DFQATT and SNEGSKA (reference sequence). CDR3 sequence reads: CSAFSSGTSNEQFF. In DNA, the CDR3 is TGTAGTGCTTTTTCAAGCGGGACTAGCAATGAGCAGTTCTTC.

Concerning this clonotype: A read error is likely, as this CDR3 ends without the conserved phenylalanine or tryptophan. V is TRBV6-6 and J is TRBJ1-6; 7 nucleotides align to TRBD1. V trimming: 6 bases; J trimming: 9 bases; junction bases outside the gene matches: 8. CDR3 length: 14 residues. Germline CDR1 and CDR2: MNHNY and SVGAGI (reference sequence). CDR3 nucleotides: TGTGCCAGCAGACGTGGGACAGTCGGTTCACCCCTCCACTAT. It codes for CASRRGTVGSPLHY.

In its sample, this clonotype was seen a few times. A read error may be the cause here, since a much bigger clone is one base away. The V and J genes are TRBV6-5 and TRBJ1-2; 8 nucleotides match TRBD1. The J segment lost 4 bases and the V segment lost 4 bases, leaving 8 bases of the junction unmatched. The germline V gene encodes CDR1 MNHEY and CDR2 SVGAGI. The CDR3 runs to 15 residues. CDR3 DNA: TGTGCCAGCAGTTTAACAGGGGGACTGCTCTATGGCTACACCTTC. Translation: CASSLTGGLLYGYTF.

J is TRBJ1-1 and V is TRBV4-1; a weak D match, TRBD1 (6 bases). Per the germline V gene, CDR1 is MGHRA and CDR2 is YSYEKL. The CDR3 is made up of 17 amino acids. With 6 bases removed from V and 0 bases from J, the gap between germline ends came to 20 bases. The CDR3 DNA reads as TGCGCCAGCAGACTAAGGGGGGATCCGGGGCTGAACACTGAAGCTTTCTTT. As protein: CASRLRGDPGLNTEAFF.

Turning to this clonotype: One end of the junction varies from germline; a read error may be responsible. Here the CDR3 reads CSGRTDYNQQFF. The CDR3 nucleotides are TGCAGCGGCCGGACGGACTACAATCAGCAGTTCTTC. This chain joins TRBV29-1 and TRBJ2-1, with TRBD2 as a possible D gene (6 bases). CDR1 is SQVTM and CDR2 is ANQGSEA in the germline V gene. The length of the CDR3 is 12 residues.

The chain combines TRBV11-3 with TRBJ2-1; 11 bases are a match to TRBD2. V gave up 0 bases and J gave up 7 bases; unmatched junction bases: 8. Per the germline V gene, CDR1 is SGHNT and CDR2 is YENEEA. CDR3 length: 17 amino acids. In DNA, the CDR3 is TGTGCCAGCAGCTTAGATCAACTAGCGGGAGTAGATAATGAGCAGTTCTTC. Protein sequence: CASSLDQLAGVDNEQFF.

The gene calls are TRBV11-3 and TRBJ2-1; D remains unclear. The V and J ends lost 3 bases and 16 bases respectively, with 25 bases between them. The length of the CDR3 is 15 residues. The germline gives CDR1 SGHNT, CDR2 YENEEA. CDR3 protein: CASSLGTISPNENFF. The CDR3 DNA reads TGTGCCAGCAGCTTGGGCACAATAAGCCCCAATGAGAACTTCTTC. Complete variable domain (other parts from reference TRBV11-3 and TRBJ2-1): EAGVVQSPRYKIIEKKQPVAFWCNPISGHNTLYWYLQNLGQGPELLIRYENEEAVDDSQLPKDRFSAERLKGVDSTLKIQPAELGDSAVYLCASSLGTISPNENFFGPGTRLTVL.

As concerns this clonotype: Being one base from a much bigger clone, this may be a read error. The rearrangement links TRBV5-5 to TRBJ2-7; possibly TRBD1 for D (6 bases). Per germline, CDR1 SGHKS and CDR2 YYEKEE (reference sequence). Trimming shortened V by 0 bases and J by 12 bases, and 16 bases separated the two germline ends. The CDR3 loop spans 13 amino acids. The CDR3 nucleotides are TGTGCCAGCAGCTTGGAGGACAGCCTGGGGGCGTACTTC. As protein: CASSLEDSLGAYF.

CDR3 sequence (DNA): TGTGCCAGCAGCTTAACACGTTCCAACACCCCGGAGCTGTTTTTT. Protein product: CASSLTRSNTPELFF. The chain uses TRBV11-2 and TRBJ2-2, with D hard to call. Germline V gene lookup returns CDR1 SGHAT and CDR2 FQNNGV. The ends were cut back, 2 bases at V and 10 bases at J, with 17 bases in the middle. This CDR3 contains 15 residues.

This clonotype came up a few times. A read error may account for a junction end that differs from germline. The rearrangement joins TRBV11-3 to TRBJ2-4, with D perhaps being TRBD1 or TRBD2 (6 bases each). CDR1 is SGHNT and CDR2 is YENEEA in the germline V gene. CDR3 length: 13 residues. CDR3 bases: TGTGCAAGCAGGGCCGCGGGGACAATCATTCAGTACTTC. This encodes CASRAAGTIIQYF.

In this sample, this clonotype turned up a few times. This rearrangement joins TRBV20-1 to TRBJ2-7; D is ambiguous. Germline CDR1 and CDR2: DFQATT and SNEGSKA (reference sequence). CDR3 length: 11 residues. Deletions cut 3 bases from V and 6 bases from J, with 9 bases between. The CDR3 loop is CSARTLGEQYF. The DNA of the CDR3 is TGCAGTGCTAGGACGCTGGGCGAGCAGTACTTC.

The V and J genes are TRBV7-9 and TRBJ2-1; 10 positions match TRBD1. V lost 8 bases and J lost 5; bases outside the gene matches: 9. CDR3 size: 15 residues. Per germline, CDR1 SEHNR and CDR2 FQNEAQ (reference sequence). The CDR3 nucleotides read TGTGCCAGCCTCGACAGGGGGCGCAGCCACAATGAGCAGTTCTTC. The encoded protein is CASLDRGRSHNEQFF.

This clonotype is a singleton in its sample. One end of the junction varies from germline; a read error may be responsible. The chain combines TRBV11-2 with TRBJ2-7; TRBD2 matches 8 bases. The CDR3 is made up of 17 amino acids. CDR1 is SGHAT and CDR2 is FQNNGV in the germline V gene. The CDR3 here is CSSSSVGLVGWGNEQYF. CDR3 nucleotides: TGTTCCAGCAGCTCCGTGGGACTAGTGGGGTGGGGCAACGAGCAGTACTTC. The complete variable domain, with remaining parts taken from reference TRBV11-2 and TRBJ2-7, reads EAGVAQSPRYKIIEKRQSVAFWCNPISGHATLYWYQQILGQGPKLLIQFQNNGVVDDSQLPKDRFSAERLKGVDSTLKIQPAKLEDSAVYLCSSSSVGLVGWGNEQYFGPGTRLTVT.